This T cell receptor (beta chain) was recorded in a study of blood T cell repertoires in COVID-19. Unmatched junction bases numbered 4, after V lost 0 bases and J lost 5 bases. CDR1 and CDR2 from the germline V gene are SGHTA and FQGTGA. CDR3 length equals 16 residues. Authors' methods: Amplified reference gene primers provided the basis for estimating nucleated cell counts. Produced via immunoSEQ multiplex PCR; TCRdb's table is partial and in-frame only. V and J calls and clone size are given by that table; D and trimming were obtained from the DNA. The sample carries about 15,000 clones, around 88% recorded once. This clone has only a few counts.

The clonotype was recovered from a human donor with active COVID-19. The donor label of this sample is uncertain. The source material was peripheral blood. The V gene is TRBV7-3, the J gene TRBJ2-2, with 9 positions matching TRBD1. This CDR3 is CASSLTSGQGTGELFF. As DNA, the CDR3 is TGTGCCAGCAGCTTAACCTCGGGACAGGGAACCGGGGAGCTGTTTTTT.